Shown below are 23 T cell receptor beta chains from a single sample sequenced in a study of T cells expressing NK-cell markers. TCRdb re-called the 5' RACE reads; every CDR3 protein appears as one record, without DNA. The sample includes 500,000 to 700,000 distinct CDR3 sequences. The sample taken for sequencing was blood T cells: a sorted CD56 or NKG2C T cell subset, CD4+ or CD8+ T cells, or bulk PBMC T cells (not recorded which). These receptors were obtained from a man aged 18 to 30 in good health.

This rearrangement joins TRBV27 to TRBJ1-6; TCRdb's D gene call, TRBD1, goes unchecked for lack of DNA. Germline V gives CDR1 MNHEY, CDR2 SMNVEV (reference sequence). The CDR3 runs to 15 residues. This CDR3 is CASSLETGERSPLHF.

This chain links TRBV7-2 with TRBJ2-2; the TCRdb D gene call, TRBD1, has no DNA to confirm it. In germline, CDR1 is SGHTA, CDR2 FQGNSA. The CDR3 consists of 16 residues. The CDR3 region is CASSVLGQSRTGELFF.

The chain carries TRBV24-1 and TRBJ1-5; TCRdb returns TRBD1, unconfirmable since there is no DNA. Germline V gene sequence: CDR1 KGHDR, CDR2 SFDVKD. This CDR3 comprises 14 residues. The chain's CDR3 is CATSDFGGLKPQHF.

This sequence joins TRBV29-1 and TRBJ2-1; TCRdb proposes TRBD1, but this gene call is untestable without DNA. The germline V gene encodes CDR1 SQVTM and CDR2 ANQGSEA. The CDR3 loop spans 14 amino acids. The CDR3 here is CSVPGAILAYEQFF.

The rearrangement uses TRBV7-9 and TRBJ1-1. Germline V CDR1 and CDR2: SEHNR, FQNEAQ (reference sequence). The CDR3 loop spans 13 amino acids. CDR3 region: CASSLALDFEAFF.

CDR3 sequence: CASSFSTGTGANEQYF. The chain joins TRBV28 to TRBJ2-7; the TCRdb D gene call, TRBD1, has no DNA to confirm it. The CDR3 has 16 residues. The V gene's germline CDR1 is MDHEN and CDR2 SYDVKM.

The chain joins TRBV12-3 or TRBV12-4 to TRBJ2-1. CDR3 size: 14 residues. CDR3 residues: CASSLGSQFNEQFF.

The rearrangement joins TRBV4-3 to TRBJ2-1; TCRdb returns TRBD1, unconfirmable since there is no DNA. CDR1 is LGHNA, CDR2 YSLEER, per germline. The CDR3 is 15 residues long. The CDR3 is CASSQERYRDNEQFF.

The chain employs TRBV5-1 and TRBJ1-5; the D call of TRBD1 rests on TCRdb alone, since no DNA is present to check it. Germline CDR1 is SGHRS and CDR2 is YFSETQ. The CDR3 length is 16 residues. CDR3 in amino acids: CASRWDGVWSNQPQHF.

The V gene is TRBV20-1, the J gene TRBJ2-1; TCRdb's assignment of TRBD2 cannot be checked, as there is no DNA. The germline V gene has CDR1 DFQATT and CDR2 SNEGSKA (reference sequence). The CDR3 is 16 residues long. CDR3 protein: CSARRREGASYNEQFF.

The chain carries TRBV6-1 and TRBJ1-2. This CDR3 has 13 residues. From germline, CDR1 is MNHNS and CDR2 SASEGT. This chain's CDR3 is CASSEVGNYGYTF.

CDR3 residues: CASRRTGEGEQFF. V and J are TRBV28 and TRBJ2-1; without DNA, the TCRdb call of TRBD1 cannot be checked. The CDR3 runs 13 residues. Germline lookup yields CDR1 MDHEN and CDR2 SYDVKM. Full variable domain (missing parts from reference TRBV28 and TRBJ2-1): DVKVTQSSRYLVKRTGEKVFLECVQDMDHENMFWYRQDPGLGLRLIYFSYDVKMKEKGDIPEGYSVSREKKERFSLILESASTNQTSMYLCASRRTGEGEQFFGPGTRLTVL.

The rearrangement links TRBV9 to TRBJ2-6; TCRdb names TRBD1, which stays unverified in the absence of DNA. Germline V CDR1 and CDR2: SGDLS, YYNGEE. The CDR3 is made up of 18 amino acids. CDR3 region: CASSETGTVASGANVLTF.

The CDR3 reads CASCGTGGSWYEQYF. J is TRBJ2-7 and V is TRBV6-2 or TRBV6-3; the TCRdb call, TRBD1, lacks DNA for checking. This CDR3 comprises 15 residues. The germline gives CDR1 MNHEY, CDR2 SVGEGT.

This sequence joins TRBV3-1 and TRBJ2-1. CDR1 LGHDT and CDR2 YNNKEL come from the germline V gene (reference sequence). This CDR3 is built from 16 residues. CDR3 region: CASSQVGMRLVDEQFF.

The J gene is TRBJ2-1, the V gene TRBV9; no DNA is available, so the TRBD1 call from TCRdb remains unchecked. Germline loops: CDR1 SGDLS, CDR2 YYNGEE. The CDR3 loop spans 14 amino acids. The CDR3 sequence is CASSAGQGYNEQFF. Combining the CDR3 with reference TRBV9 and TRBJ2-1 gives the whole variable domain DSGVTQTPKHLITATGQRVTLRCSPRSGDLSVYWYQQSLDQGLQFLIQYYNGEERAKGNILERFSAQQFPDLHSELNLSSLELGDSALYFCASSAGQGYNEQFFGPGTRLTVL.

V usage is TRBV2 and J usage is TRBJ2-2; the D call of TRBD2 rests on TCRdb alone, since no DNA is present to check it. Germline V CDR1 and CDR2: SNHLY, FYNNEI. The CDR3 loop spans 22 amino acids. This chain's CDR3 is CASSRSLPISGRAGFDTGELFF.

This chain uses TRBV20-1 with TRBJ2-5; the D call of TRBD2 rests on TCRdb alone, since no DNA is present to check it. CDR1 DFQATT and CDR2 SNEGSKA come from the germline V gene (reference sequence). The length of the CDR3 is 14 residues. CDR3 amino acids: CSAGEGTGRAGGYF.

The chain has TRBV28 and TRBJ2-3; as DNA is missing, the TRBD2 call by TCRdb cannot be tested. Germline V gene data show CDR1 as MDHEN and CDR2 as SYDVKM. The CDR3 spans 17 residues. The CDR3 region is CASSSYTSGPSTDTQYF.

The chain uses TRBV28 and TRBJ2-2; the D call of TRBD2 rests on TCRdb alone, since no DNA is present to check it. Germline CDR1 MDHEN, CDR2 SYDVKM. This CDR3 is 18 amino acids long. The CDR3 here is CASSSGLAGGPRAGELFF.

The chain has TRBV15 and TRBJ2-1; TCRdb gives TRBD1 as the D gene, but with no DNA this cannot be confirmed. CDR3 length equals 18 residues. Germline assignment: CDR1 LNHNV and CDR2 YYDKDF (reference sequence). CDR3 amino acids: CATSRDVSGTSRYNEQFF.

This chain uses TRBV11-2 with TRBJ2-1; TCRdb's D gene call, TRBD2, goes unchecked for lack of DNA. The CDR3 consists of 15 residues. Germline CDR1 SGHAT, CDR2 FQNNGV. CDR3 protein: CASSHSGSEGDEQFF. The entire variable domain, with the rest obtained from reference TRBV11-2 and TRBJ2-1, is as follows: EAGVAQSPRYKIIEKRQSVAFWCNPISGHATLYWYQQILGQGPKLLIQFQNNGVVDDSQLPKDRFSAERLKGVDSTLKIQPAKLEDSAVYLCASSHSGSEGDEQFFGPGTRLTVL.

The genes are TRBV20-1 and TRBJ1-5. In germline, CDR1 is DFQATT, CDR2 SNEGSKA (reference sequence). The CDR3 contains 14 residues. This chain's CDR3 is CSAREAKGSQPQHF.